Sequencing of this T cell receptor beta chain was carried out in a study of T cell responses to AZD1222 COVID-19 vaccine. Per the germline V gene, CDR1 is SGHAT and CDR2 is FQNNGV. The CDR3 is 16 residues long. V shed 2 bases, J shed 7 bases, and the junction held 12 bases outside the gene matches. The method was immunoSEQ multiplex PCR; TCRdb's version includes in-frame clones alone and lacks a portion of them. The sample has approximately 90,000 clones, nearly 90% seen once. Study-level findings and limits: Only after the peak T cell response were repertoires sampled. Nearly half of spike-specific TCRs reportedly go after variant regions that carry no mutations. The study found Spike-specific TCR breadth and depth rose after two AZD1222 doses. Clonal diversity may have been underestimated, and the donors were mostly white British, with more females than males.

On this clone itself: Its target is not known.

The chain couples TRBV11-2 to TRBJ2-7, with TRBD2 matching 9 bases. This TCR was recovered from an adult in good health. Sample: peripheral blood, taken on day 0 of AZD1222 vaccination. The CDR3 sequence is CASSLPAGGAVREQYF. CDR3 nucleotide sequence: TGTGCCAGCAGCTTACCCGCGGGGGGGGCAGTGCGGGAGCAGTACTTC.